A selection of T cell receptor beta chains follows, all from one sample in a study of blood T cell repertoires in COVID-19. The protocol was immunoSEQ multiplex PCR, while the TCRdb copy is restricted to in-frame clones and leaves out a portion. The table records about 49,000 clones, about 90% of them present only once. Sequences were obtained from peripheral blood. These receptors originate from an elderly man with acute or convalescent COVID-19. Both conserved end residues are part of each CDR3. D genes are given only for firm matches. A clone size is listed for some rows: how often the clone was seen (once, few, many), or a class if it is expanded.

J gene | V gene | D gene | clone size | CDR3 protein | CDR3 DNA
TRBJ1-1 | TRBV12-3/TRBV12-4 | NA | NA | CARYTEAFF | TGTGCCCGTTACACTGAAGCTTTCTTT
TRBJ2-5 | TRBV6-5 | TRBD2 | NA | CASTRRGAVGETQYF | TGTGCCAGCACCCGGCGGGGGGCTGTAGGAGAGACCCAGTACTTC
TRBJ2-1 | TRBV19 | NA | few | CASSMSGGQFF | TGTGCCAGTAGTATGTCGGGGGGCCAGTTCTTC
TRBJ1-2 | TRBV29-1 | TRBD1 | NA | CSVGGTGLIYGYTF | TGCAGCGTTGGGGGGACAGGGCTTATCTATGGCTACACCTTC
TRBJ2-2 | TRBV7-9 | NA | few | CASSLHGGGANTGELFF | TGTGCCAGCAGCTTACACGGCGGAGGCGCGAACACCGGGGAGCTGTTTTTT
TRBJ2-1 | TRBV6-2/TRBV6-3 | NA | NA | CASSYTGFHNEQFF | TGTGCCAGCAGTTACACAGGGTTCCACAATGAGCAGTTCTTC
TRBJ1-4 | TRBV9 | TRBD1 | once | CASSARTGGTNEKLFF | TGTGCCAGCAGCGCTCGGACAGGGGGTACTAATGAAAAACTGTTTTTT
TRBJ1-4 | TRBV6-1 | TRBD1 | NA | CASSERSGAGGNEKLFF | TGTGCCAGCAGTGAAAGGAGTGGGGCAGGGGGCAATGAAAAACTGTTTTTT
TRBJ1-6 | TRBV28 | NA | NA | CASKNPRGSPLHF | TGTGCCAGCAAAAATCCCCGGGGTTCACCCCTCCACTTT
TRBJ1-3 | TRBV29-1 | TRBD1 | NA | CSVEATGAGNTIYF | TGCAGCGTTGAAGCCACAGGGGCTGGAAACACCATATATTTT
TRBJ2-1 | TRBV29-1 | NA | NA | CSSLRLGGDEQFF | TGCAGCTCCCTTCGACTGGGCGGGGATGAGCAGTTCTTC
TRBJ1-4 | TRBV5-1 | TRBD1 | NA | CASRRTGVTNEKLFF | TGCGCCAGCAGGCGGACAGGGGTAACTAATGAAAAACTGTTTTTT
TRBJ1-2 | TRBV2 | TRBD1 | NA | CASSGTGWGYTF | TGTGCCAGCAGCGGGACAGGGTGGGGCTACACCTTC
TRBJ1-4 | TRBV19 | NA | medium-sized | CASSSYATNEKLFF | TGTGCCAGTAGTTCCTATGCAACTAATGAAAAACTGTTTTTT
TRBJ2-7 | TRBV10-3 | NA | NA | CAISGDGAAREQYF | TGTGCCATCAGTGGCGACGGTGCAGCGAGAGAGCAGTACTTC
TRBJ2-2 | TRBV5-1 | TRBD2 | NA | CASSYRVLAGDTGGELFF | TGCGCCAGCAGCTACCGCGTCCTAGCGGGGGACACGGGTGGGGAGCTGTTTTTT
TRBJ1-4 | TRBV27 | TRBD1 | NA | CASSYDRGGLTNEKLFF | TGTGCCAGCAGTTACGACAGGGGAGGTTTAACTAATGAAAAACTGTTTTTT
TRBJ1-3 | TRBV3-1/TRBV3-2 | NA | NA | CASSQDLVQGTIYF | TGTGCCAGCAGCCAAGATCTGGTCCAGGGCACCATATATTTT
TRBJ2-3 | TRBV7-8 | TRBD2 | NA | CASSLAGLARRMDF | TGTGCCAGCAGCTTAGCGGGACTAGCGCGTCGGATGGATTTT
TRBJ1-2 | TRBV10-3 | NA | NA | CAISESSGLVGYTF | TGTGCCATCAGTGAGTCATCCGGACTAGTTGGCTACACCTTC
TRBJ1-1 | TRBV3-1/TRBV3-2 | TRBD1 | NA | CASSLLTGLNTEAFF | TGTGCCAGCAGCCTCCTGACAGGGCTGAACACTGAAGCTTTCTTT
TRBJ2-6 | TRBV5-1 | NA | NA | CASSLSGRGTGANVLTF | TGCGCCAGCAGCTTGTCGGGCAGGGGCACTGGGGCCAACGTCCTGACTTTC
TRBJ1-5 | TRBV2 | NA | NA | CASSEGSSGNQPQHF | TGTGCCAGCAGTGAAGGGTCGTCAGGCAATCAGCCCCAGCATTTT
TRBJ1-5 | TRBV29-1 | NA | NA | CSAQGLSNQPQHF | TGCAGCGCACAGGGCCTTAGCAATCAGCCCCAGCATTTT
TRBJ2-3 | TRBV9 | TRBD2 | NA | CASSVISGGSDTQYF | TGTGCCAGCAGCGTAATTAGCGGGGGGTCCGATACGCAGTATTTT
TRBJ1-6 | TRBV6-5 | TRBD1 | NA | CASRAIDREGSPLHF | TGTGCCAGCAGGGCCATAGACAGGGAAGGCTCACCCCTCCACTTT
TRBJ2-1 | TRBV5-1 | TRBD1 | NA | CASSMGQGNHNEQFF | TGCGCCAGCAGCATGGGACAGGGGAACCACAATGAGCAGTTCTTC
TRBJ1-5 | TRBV16 | TRBD1 | NA | CASSPTGGAGQPQHF | TGTGCCAGCAGCCCTACAGGGGGCGCGGGTCAGCCCCAGCATTTT
TRBJ2-5 | TRBV7-9 | NA | NA | CASSFSGGQETQYF | TGTGCCAGCAGCTTCAGCGGCGGACAAGAGACCCAGTACTTC
TRBJ1-2 | TRBV19 | TRBD1 | NA | CASRPGQGAGNYGYTF | TGTGCCAGTAGACCGGGACAGGGGGCTGGAAACTATGGCTACACCTTC
TRBJ1-4 | TRBV4-1 | NA | NA | CASSQERMQGRPEKLFF | TGCGCCAGCAGCCAAGAAAGGATGCAGGGGCGACCCGAAAAACTGTTTTTT
TRBJ2-1 | TRBV11-2 | NA | NA | CASSLDRVPYNEQFF | TGTGCCAGCAGCTTAGACAGGGTACCTTACAATGAGCAGTTCTTC
TRBJ1-5 | TRBV2 | TRBD1 | NA | CASSDDRGPIGPQHF | TGTGCCAGCAGTGACGACAGGGGCCCTATAGGGCCCCAGCATTTT
TRBJ1-2 | TRBV7-6 | TRBD1 | NA | CASSLVSDRVLGYGYTF | TGTGCCAGCAGCTTAGTTTCGGACAGGGTGCTTGGCTATGGCTACACCTTC
TRBJ2-1 | TRBV10-3 | TRBD2 | NA | CAISSPGQRGALTYNEQFF | TGTGCCATCAGTAGTCCCGGCCAGCGGGGGGCCTTAACCTACAATGAGCAGTTCTTC
TRBJ2-7 | TRBV5-4 | NA | NA | CASSLASGATYEQYF | TGTGCCAGCAGCTTGGCGTCAGGGGCAACCTACGAGCAGTACTTC
TRBJ1-6 | TRBV6-5 | NA | NA | CASSYSQVMESPLHF | TGTGCCAGCAGTTACTCCCAGGTCATGGAATCACCCCTCCACTTT
TRBJ2-3 | TRBV7-9 | TRBD1 | once | CASSLPRDRIWDTQYF | TGTGCCAGCAGCTTACCCCGGGACAGGATTTGGGATACGCAGTATTTT
TRBJ2-1 | TRBV13 | TRBD2 | NA | CASSQHGGAGFF | TGTGCCAGCAGCCAGCACGGGGGGGCAGGGTTCTTC
TRBJ1-1 | TRBV6-1 | TRBD1 | NA | CASSDPGQGASTEAFF | TGTGCCAGCAGTGATCCGGGACAGGGGGCAAGCACTGAAGCTTTCTTT
TRBJ2-1 | TRBV29-1 | TRBD2 | NA | CSVEADKRGGLASYNEQFF | TGCAGCGTTGAAGCCGATAAGCGCGGGGGGCTGGCCTCCTACAATGAGCAGTTCTTC
TRBJ1-2 | TRBV3-1/TRBV3-2 | TRBD1 | NA | CASSLRGQVGGYGYTF | TGTGCCAGCAGCCTACGGGGACAGGTCGGGGGCTATGGCTACACCTTC
TRBJ2-2 | TRBV7-2 | NA | NA | CASSFDTGFAGELFF | TGTGCCAGCAGCTTCGATACAGGGTTCGCCGGGGAGCTGTTTTTT
TRBJ2-2 | TRBV27 | TRBD2 | NA | CASSLTPGLAGEGTGELFF | TGTGCCAGCAGTTTAACTCCGGGACTAGCGGGGGAAGGCACCGGGGAGCTGTTTTTT
TRBJ1-6 | TRBV7-2 | TRBD1 | NA | CASSHYRQGKNSPLHF | TGTGCCAGCAGTCATTACAGACAGGGTAAAAATTCACCCCTCCACTTT
TRBJ2-5 | TRBV5-1 | TRBD2 | NA | CASSSGVRETQYF | TGCGCCAGCAGCAGCGGGGTCCGAGAGACCCAGTACTTC
TRBJ1-1 | TRBV4-1 | NA | NA | CASSQEGRGTEAFF | TGCGCCAGCAGCCAAGAAGGGAGGGGAACTGAAGCTTTCTTT
TRBJ2-2 | TRBV21-1 | NA | few | CASPDRNATGELFF | TGTGCCAGCCCTGACAGGAACGCCACCGGGGAGCTGTTTTTT
TRBJ2-1 | TRBV10-3 | TRBD2 | NA | CAISEEAGGNNEQFF | TGTGCCATCAGTGAGGAAGCGGGGGGAAACAATGAGCAGTTCTTC
TRBJ2-3 | TRBV5-1 | NA | NA | CASSSRPRLGTDTQYF | TGCGCCAGCAGCTCTAGACCCCGGTTGGGCACAGATACGCAGTATTTT
TRBJ1-2 | TRBV3-1/TRBV3-2 | NA | NA | CASSQGSGRQYGYTF | TGTGCCAGCAGCCAAGGAAGTGGGAGGCAATATGGCTACACCTTC
TRBJ2-1 | TRBV3-1/TRBV3-2 | TRBD1 | NA | CASSQVIQGASEQFF | TGTGCCAGCAGCCAAGTGATCCAGGGGGCCAGTGAGCAGTTCTTC
TRBJ2-7 | TRBV3-1/TRBV3-2 | TRBD2 | NA | CASSQGAGFPSTYEQYF | TGTGCCAGCAGCCAAGGAGCGGGGTTCCCTTCTACCTACGAGCAGTACTTC
TRBJ2-2 | TRBV2 | TRBD1 | NA | CASSWDRAGELFF | TGTGCCAGCAGTTGGGACAGGGCCGGGGAGCTGTTTTTT
TRBJ2-3 | TRBV9 | TRBD2 | NA | CASSVGLASDTQYF | TGTGCCAGCAGCGTCGGACTAGCCTCCGATACGCAGTATTTT
TRBJ1-2 | TRBV27 | TRBD1 | NA | CASRSGTGPAYGYTF | TGTGCCAGCCGTTCCGGGACAGGGCCGGCCTATGGCTACACCTTC
TRBJ2-1 | TRBV10-3 | TRBD2 | few | CATLAGGSYNEQFF | TGTGCCACCTTAGCGGGGGGATCCTACAATGAGCAGTTCTTC
TRBJ1-3 | TRBV5-1 | TRBD1 | NA | CASSTGGASGNTIYF | TGCGCCAGCAGTACAGGGGGCGCGTCTGGAAACACCATATATTTT